This T cell receptor (beta chain) comes out of a study of blood T cell repertoires in COVID-19. In the source study's methods: Estimation of nucleated cell counts relied on the amplification of reference gene primers. Method: immunoSEQ multiplex PCR; TCRdb's copy keeps in-frame clones and lacks some. Clone size and the V and J calls come from that table; the DNA yielded D and trimming. The table includes 200,000 to 250,000 clones, around 90% detected once. CDR3 size: 17 residues. V shed 4 bases and J 3 bases; nucleotides not matched to a gene: 9. Germline V gives CDR1 SGHDN, CDR2 FVKESK. Within 2 weeks before study entry, exposed participants met a COVID-19 case.

The V call is TRBV14, the J call TRBJ2-2; 9 nucleotides match TRBD1. Sequenced input: PBMCs or T cells enriched from blood (not recorded which). This clonotype originated in a man aged 25 to 40 who had been exposed to COVID-19. This chain's CDR3 is CASSPLTGGWYTGELFF. Here the CDR3 DNA reads TGTGCCAGCAGCCCCCTGACAGGGGGGTGGTACACCGGGGAGCTGTTTTTT.